This TCR beta chain was observed in a study of T-cell reconstitution after alpha-beta-depleted transplantation in children. CDR1 is MNHEY and CDR2 is SMNVEV in the germline V gene (reference sequence). The CDR3 runs 16 residues. V lost 5 bases and J lost 0; bases outside the gene matches: 10. This clonotype was picked up a small number of times. Library preparation (for TCRbeta) was performed with unique molecular identifiers. One entry per CDR3 protein results from TCRdb running MiXCR on the PCR reads. The sample carries about 72,000 distinct CDR3 sequences, roughly 6.6% recorded once. This clonotype was sampled from a human donor who donated a stem cell graft to a child with acute lymphoblastic leukemia. The rearrangement links TRBV27 to TRBJ2-7, with 7 bases that match TRBD2. Sequenced material: PBMCs from the stem cell graft donor, taken from the stem cell graft. CDR3 sequence: CASSNSGRVDSYEQYF. The CDR3 coding sequence is TGTGCCAGCAGTAACTCAGGGAGGGTCGACTCCTACGAGCAGTACTTC.